The T cell receptor beta chain described here comes from a study of blood T cell repertoires in COVID-19. About the research overall: Samples came from the United States, Italy and Spain, spanning acute and convalescent COVID-19. The cDNA or gDNA used as material had been derived from T cells, B-cell-depleted T cells, or PBMCs.

In the authors' workflow: Nucleated cell number was recorded as an estimate derived from reference gene primer amplification. Measured with immunoSEQ multiplex PCR; TCRdb has only the in-frame clones, and not every one. The DNA gave D and trimming, while V, J and clone size come from that table. The sample carries around 230,000 clones, around 87% recorded once. The study recruited people aged roughly 18 to 95 years across roughly 25 US areas. This clone was observed once. The CDR3 covers 14 residues. Looked up from germline, CDR1 is MRHNA and CDR2 is SNTAGT. V was cut by 0 bases and J by 8 bases, with 13 bases left in between.

The material sequenced was PBMCs or T cells enriched from blood (not recorded which). The receptor was derived from a woman in her thirties or forties with acute COVID-19. The chain recombines TRBV6-4 with TRBJ1-2, with D hard to call. This CDR3 is CASSDSEVAYGYTF. The CDR3 DNA is TGTGCCAGCAGTGACTCGGAGGTAGCCTACGGCTACACCTTC.